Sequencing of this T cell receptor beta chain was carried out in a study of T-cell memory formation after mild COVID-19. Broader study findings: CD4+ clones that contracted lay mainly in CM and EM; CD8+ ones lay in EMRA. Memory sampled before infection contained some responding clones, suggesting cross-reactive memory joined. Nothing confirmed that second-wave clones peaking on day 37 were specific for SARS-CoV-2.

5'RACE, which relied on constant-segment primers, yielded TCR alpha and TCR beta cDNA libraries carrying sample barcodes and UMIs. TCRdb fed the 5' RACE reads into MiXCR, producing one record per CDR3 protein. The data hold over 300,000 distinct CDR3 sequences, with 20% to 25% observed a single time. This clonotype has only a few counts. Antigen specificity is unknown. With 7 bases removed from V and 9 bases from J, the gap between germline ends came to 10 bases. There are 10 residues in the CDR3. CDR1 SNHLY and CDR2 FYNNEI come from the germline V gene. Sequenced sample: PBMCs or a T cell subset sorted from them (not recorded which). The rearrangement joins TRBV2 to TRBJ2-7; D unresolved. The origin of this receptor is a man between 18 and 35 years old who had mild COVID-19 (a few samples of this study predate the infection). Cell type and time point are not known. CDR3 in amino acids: CASTYRGQYV. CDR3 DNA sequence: TGTGCCAGCACTTATAGAGGGCAGTACGTC.